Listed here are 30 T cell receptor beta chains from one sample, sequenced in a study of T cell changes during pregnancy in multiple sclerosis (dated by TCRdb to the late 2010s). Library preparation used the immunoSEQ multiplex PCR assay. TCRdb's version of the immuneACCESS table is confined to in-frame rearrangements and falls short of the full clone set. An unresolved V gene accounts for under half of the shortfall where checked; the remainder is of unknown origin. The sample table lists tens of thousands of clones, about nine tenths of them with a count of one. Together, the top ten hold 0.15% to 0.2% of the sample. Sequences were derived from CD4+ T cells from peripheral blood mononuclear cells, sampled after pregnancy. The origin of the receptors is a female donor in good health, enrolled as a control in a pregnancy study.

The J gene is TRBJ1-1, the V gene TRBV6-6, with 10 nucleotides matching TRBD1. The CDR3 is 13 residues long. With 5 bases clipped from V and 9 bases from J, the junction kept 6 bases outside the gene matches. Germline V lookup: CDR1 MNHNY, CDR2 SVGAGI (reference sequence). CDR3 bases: TGTGCCAGCAGTCCGGGACAGGGGATGAAAGCTTTCTTT. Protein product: CASSPGQGMKAFF.

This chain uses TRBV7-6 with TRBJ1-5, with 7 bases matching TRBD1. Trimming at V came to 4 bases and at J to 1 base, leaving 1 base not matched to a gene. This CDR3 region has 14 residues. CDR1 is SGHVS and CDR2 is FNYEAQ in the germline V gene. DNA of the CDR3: TGTGCCAGCAGCTCACAGGGGAGCAATCAGCCCCAGCATTTT. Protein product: CASSSQGSNQPQHF.

The CDR3 region is CASKEASSYEQYF. The CDR3 DNA reads TGTGCCAGCAAGGAGGCTAGTTCCTACGAGCAGTACTTC. The rearrangement links TRBV27 to TRBJ2-7, with D perhaps matching TRBD2 (5 bases). Trimming took off 7 bases at V and 1 base at J, with 11 bases between the two ends. The germline V gene has CDR1 MNHEY and CDR2 SMNVEV (reference sequence). The length of the CDR3 is 13 residues.

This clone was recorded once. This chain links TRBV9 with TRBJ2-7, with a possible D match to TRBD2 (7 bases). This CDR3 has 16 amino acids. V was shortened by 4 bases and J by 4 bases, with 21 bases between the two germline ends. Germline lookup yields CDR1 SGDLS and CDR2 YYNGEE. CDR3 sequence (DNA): TGTGCCAGCAGCAAAGAAGAGAGGGGGGGATGGTACGAGCAGTACTTC. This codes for CASSKEERGGWYEQYF.

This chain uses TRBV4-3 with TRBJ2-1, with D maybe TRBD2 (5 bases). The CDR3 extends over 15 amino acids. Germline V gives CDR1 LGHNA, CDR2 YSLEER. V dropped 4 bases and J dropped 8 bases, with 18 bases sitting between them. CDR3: CASSPGKGKKDEQFF. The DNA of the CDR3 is TGCGCCAGCAGCCCGGGGAAGGGCAAAAAGGATGAGCAGTTCTTC.

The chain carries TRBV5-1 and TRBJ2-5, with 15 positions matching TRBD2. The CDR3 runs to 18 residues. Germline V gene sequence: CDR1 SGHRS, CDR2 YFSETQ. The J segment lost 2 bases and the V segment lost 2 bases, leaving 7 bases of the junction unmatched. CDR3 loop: CASSLAGLAGGQQETQYF. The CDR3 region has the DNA TGCGCCAGCAGCTTAGCGGGACTAGCGGGGGGACAGCAAGAGACCCAGTACTTC.

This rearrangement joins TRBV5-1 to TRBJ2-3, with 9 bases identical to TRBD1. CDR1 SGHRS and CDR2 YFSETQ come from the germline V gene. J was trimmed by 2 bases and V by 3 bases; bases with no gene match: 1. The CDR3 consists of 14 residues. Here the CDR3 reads CASSWDRVTDTQYF. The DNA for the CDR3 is TGCGCCAGCAGCTGGGACAGGGTCACAGATACGCAGTATTTT.

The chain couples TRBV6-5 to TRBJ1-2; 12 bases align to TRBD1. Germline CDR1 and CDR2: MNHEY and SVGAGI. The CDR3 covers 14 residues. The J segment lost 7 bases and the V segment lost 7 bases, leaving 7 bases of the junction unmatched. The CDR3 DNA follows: TGTGCCAGCACGGTACCGGGACAGGGGGCTGGCTACACCTTC. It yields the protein CASTVPGQGAGYTF.

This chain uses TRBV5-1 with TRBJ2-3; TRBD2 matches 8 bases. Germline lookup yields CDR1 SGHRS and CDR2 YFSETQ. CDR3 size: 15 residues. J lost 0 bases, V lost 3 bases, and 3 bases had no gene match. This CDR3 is CASSSPGGSTDTQYF. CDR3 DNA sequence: TGCGCCAGCAGCTCGCCGGGGGGGAGCACAGATACGCAGTATTTT.

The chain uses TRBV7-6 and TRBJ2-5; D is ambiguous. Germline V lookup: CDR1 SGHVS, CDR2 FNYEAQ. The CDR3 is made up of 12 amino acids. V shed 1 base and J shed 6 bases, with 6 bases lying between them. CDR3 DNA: TGTGCCAGCAGCTTAGTTGCTAAGACCCAGTACTTC. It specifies CASSLVAKTQYF.

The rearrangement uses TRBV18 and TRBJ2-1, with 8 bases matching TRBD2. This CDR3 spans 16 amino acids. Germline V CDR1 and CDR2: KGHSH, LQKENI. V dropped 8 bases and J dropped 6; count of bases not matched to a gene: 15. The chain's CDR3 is CASLPGSAGGFNEQFF. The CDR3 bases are TGTGCCAGCCTGCCGGGTTCGGCGGGGGGCTTCAATGAGCAGTTCTTC.

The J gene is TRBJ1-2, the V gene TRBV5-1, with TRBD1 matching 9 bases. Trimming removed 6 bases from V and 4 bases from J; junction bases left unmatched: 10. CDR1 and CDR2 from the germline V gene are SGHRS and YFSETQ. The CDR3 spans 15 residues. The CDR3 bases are TGCGCCAGCAAGGACAGGGGAGGAGTCCTCTATGGCTACACCTTC. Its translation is CASKDRGGVLYGYTF. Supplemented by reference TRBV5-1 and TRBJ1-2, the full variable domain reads KAGVTQTPRYLIKTRGQQVTLSCSPISGHRSVSWYQQTPGQGLQFLFEYFSETQRNKGNFPGRFSGRQFSNSRSEMNVSTLELGDSALYLCASKDRGGVLYGYTFGSGTRLTVV.

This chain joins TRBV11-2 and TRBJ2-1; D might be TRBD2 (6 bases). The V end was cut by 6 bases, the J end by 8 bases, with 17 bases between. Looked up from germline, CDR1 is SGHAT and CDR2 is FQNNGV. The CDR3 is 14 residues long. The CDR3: CASSRGTWGDEQFF. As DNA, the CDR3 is TGTGCCAGCAGTAGGGGCACCTGGGGGGATGAGCAGTTCTTC.

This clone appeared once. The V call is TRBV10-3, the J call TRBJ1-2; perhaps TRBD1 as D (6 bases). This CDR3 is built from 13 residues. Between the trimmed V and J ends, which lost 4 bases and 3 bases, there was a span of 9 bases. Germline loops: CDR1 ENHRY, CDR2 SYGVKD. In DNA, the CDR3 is TGTGCCATCAGTGGTCAGGGGTACTATGGCTACACCTTC. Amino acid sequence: CAISGQGYYGYTF.

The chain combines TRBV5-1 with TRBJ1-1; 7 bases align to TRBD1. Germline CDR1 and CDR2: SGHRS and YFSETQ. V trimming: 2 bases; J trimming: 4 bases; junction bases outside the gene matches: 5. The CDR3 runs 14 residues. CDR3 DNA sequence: TGCGCCAGCAGCTTCGACAGGGCCAGCACTGAAGCTTTCTTT. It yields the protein CASSFDRASTEAFF.

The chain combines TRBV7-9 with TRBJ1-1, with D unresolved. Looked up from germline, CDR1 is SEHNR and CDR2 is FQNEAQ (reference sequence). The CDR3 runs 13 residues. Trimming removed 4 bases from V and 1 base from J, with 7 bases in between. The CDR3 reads CASSWEENTEAFF. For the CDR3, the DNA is TGTGCCAGCAGCTGGGAGGAGAACACTGAAGCTTTCTTT. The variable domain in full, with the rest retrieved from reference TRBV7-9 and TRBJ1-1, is DTGVSQNPRHKITKRGQNVTFRCDPISEHNRLYWYRQTLGQGPEFLTYFQNEAQLEKSRLLSDRFSAERPKGSFSTLEIQRTEQGDSAMYLCASSWEENTEAFFGQGTRLTVV.

The CDR3 here is CASSDGTEPYEQYF. The CDR3 DNA follows: TGTGCCAGCAGTGATGGGACAGAGCCCTACGAGCAGTACTTC. The gene calls are TRBV2 and TRBJ2-7; 7 bases line up with TRBD1. V shed 3 bases, J shed 2 bases, and the junction held 4 bases outside the gene matches. Per the germline V gene, CDR1 is SNHLY and CDR2 is FYNNEI. The CDR3 has 14 residues.

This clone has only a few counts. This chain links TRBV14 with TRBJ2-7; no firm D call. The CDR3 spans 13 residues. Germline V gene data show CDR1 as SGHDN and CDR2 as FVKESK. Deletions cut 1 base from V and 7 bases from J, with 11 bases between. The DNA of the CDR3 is TGTGCCAGCAGCCAAGGGCTTGGGCTTGAGCAGTACTTC. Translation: CASSQGLGLEQYF.

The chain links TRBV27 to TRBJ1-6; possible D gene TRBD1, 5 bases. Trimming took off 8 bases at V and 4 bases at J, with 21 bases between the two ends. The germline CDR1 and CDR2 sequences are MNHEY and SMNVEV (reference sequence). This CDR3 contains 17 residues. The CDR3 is CASRRDSSGGYNSPLHF. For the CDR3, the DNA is TGTGCCAGCCGCAGGGACTCCTCTGGAGGGTATAATTCACCCCTCCACTTT.

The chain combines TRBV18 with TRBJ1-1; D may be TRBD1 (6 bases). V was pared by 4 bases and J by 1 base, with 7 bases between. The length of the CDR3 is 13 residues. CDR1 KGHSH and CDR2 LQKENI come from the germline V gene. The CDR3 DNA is TGTGCCAGCTCACAACAGGGGAACACTGAAGCTTTCTTT. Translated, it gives CASSQQGNTEAFF.

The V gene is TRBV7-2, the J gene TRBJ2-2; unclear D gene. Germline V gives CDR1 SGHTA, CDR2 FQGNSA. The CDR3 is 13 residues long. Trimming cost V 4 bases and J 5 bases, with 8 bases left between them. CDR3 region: CASSYSGTGELFF. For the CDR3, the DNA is TGTGCCAGCAGCTACTCAGGAACCGGGGAGCTGTTTTTT.

CDR3 nucleotides: TGTGCCAGCAGCTTCCAGGGAGGGGGTGGCTACACCTTC. It encodes CASSFQGGGGYTF. The chain employs TRBV7-9 and TRBJ1-2; perhaps TRBD1 as D (6 bases). This CDR3 is 13 amino acids long. V lost 3 bases to trimming and J lost 7 bases, with 12 bases between them. Germline loops: CDR1 SEHNR, CDR2 FQNEAQ (reference sequence).

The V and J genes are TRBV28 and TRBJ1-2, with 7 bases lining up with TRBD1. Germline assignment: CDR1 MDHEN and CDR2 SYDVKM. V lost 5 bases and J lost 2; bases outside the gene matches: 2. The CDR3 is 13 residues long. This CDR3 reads CASSPTGNYGYTF. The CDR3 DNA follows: TGTGCCAGCAGTCCGACAGGGAACTATGGCTACACCTTC.

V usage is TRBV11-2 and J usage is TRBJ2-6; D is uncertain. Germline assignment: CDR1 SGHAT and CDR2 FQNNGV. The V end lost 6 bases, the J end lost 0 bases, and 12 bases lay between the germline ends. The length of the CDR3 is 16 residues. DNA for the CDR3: TGTGCCAGCAGTCCTAGGCTGGGCTCTGGGGCCAACGTCCTGACTTTC. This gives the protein CASSPRLGSGANVLTF.

The CDR3 spells CASSSMGGTPNEQFF. In DNA, the CDR3 is TGTGCCAGCAGCTCAATGGGAGGGACCCCCAATGAGCAGTTCTTC. The chain links TRBV7-2 to TRBJ2-1, with TRBD2 matching over 7 bases. The CDR3 spans 15 residues. V lost 4 bases to trimming and J lost 6 bases; unmatched junction nucleotides: 9. CDR1 SGHTA and CDR2 FQGNSA come from the germline V gene.

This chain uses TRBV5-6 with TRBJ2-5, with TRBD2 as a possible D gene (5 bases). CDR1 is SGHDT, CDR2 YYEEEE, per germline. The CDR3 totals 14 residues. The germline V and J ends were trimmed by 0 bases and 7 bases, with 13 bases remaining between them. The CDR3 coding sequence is TGTGCCAGCAGCTTGGTTGGGAGTGAAAGGACCCAGTACTTC. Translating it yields CASSLVGSERTQYF.

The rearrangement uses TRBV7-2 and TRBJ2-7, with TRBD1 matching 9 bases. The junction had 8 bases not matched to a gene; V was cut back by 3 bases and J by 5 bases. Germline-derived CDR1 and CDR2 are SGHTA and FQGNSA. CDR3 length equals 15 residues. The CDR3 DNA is TGTGCCAGCAGCTTGGGGGCGGGACAGGGCCACGAGCAGTACTTC. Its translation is CASSLGAGQGHEQYF.

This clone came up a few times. Here the CDR3 DNA reads TGTGCCAGCAGCCAGGGACAGTATAATTCACCCCTCCACTTT. Translating it yields CASSQGQYNSPLHF. The genes are TRBV4-2 and TRBJ1-6; 7 bases match TRBD1. J gave up 4 bases and V 3 bases, and 0 bases lay outside the gene matches. The CDR3 is made up of 14 amino acids. Germline assignment: CDR1 LGHNA and CDR2 YNFKEQ.

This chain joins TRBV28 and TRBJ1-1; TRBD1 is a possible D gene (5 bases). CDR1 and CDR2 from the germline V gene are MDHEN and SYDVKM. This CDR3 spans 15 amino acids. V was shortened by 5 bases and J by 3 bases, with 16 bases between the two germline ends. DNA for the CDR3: TGTGCCAGCAGTCCCGCGACCGGGGGGGACACTGAAGCTTTCTTT. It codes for CASSPATGGDTEAFF.

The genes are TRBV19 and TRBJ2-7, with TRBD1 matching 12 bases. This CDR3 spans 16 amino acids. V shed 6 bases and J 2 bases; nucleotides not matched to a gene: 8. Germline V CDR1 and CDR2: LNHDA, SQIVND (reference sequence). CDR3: CASRKGGTGGTYEQYF. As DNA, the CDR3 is TGTGCCAGTAGAAAAGGGGGGACAGGGGGCACCTACGAGCAGTACTTC.